This entry concerns a single T cell receptor (beta chain). Its antigen is not identified. Construction of TCR beta libraries relied on iRepertoire HTBI primers and on Arm-PCR targeting CDR3 regions. TCRdb fed the multiplex PCR reads into MiXCR, producing one record per CDR3 protein. The sample yields 240,000 or so distinct CDR3 sequences, around 20% seen once. CDR1 is SGDLS and CDR2 is YYNGEE in the germline V gene. The CDR3 has 14 amino acids. The V gene lost 3 bases and the J gene lost 8 bases, with 14 bases spanning the gap. This specimen comes from a study of regulatory T cells in long-lasting Graves disease. Findings and caveats of the study: Only a small sample size was used, which may have cut accuracy. There was favoring of TRBV28, TRBJ1-2 and TRBJ2-5 in persistent disease. The persistent group shared about 2,700 public clonotypes, more than the approximately 1,000 shared by new patients.

Time point here: newly diagnosed GD, antithyroid drugs for less than 3 months. Researchers made the TCR library from RNA that was extracted from PBMCs. A nine-milliliter sample of peripheral blood was drawn into EDTA tubes. Material: peripheral blood mononuclear cells (PBMCs), obtained at new diagnosis, from a patient treated with antithyroid drugs. The gene calls are TRBV9 and TRBJ2-2; TRBD2 is a possible D gene (5 bases). The origin of this receptor is a female donor with Graves disease. CDR3 sequence: CASSGGSQTGELFF. Here the CDR3 DNA reads TGTGCCAGCAGCGGCGGGTCCCAAACGGGGGAGCTGTTTTTT. Variable domain in full (rest from reference TRBV9 and TRBJ2-2): DSGVTQTPKHLITATGQRVTLRCSPRSGDLSVYWYQQSLDQGLQFLIQYYNGEERAKGNILERFSAQQFPDLHSELNLSSLELGDSALYFCASSGGSQTGELFFGEGSRLTVL.